This T cell receptor (beta chain) originates from a study of T-cell reconstitution after alpha-beta-depleted transplantation in children. Using unique molecular identifiers, the investigators prepared the TCRbeta library. Via MiXCR, TCRdb re-called the PCR reads, giving one row per CDR3 protein. This sample has about half a million distinct CDR3 sequences; under 15% occur once, and the top ten carry less than 6.5%. This clonotype was counted ten times or more. This specimen was PBMCs from the stem cell graft donor, taken from the stem cell graft. The sequence was collected from a human donor who donated a stem cell graft to a child with combined immunodeficiency.

CDR3 loop: CASSFPKSGQYGYTF. CDR3 DNA sequence: TGTGCCAGCAGTTTCCCCAAATCAGGACAGTATGGCTACACCTTC. The chain uses TRBV12-3 or TRBV12-4 and TRBJ1-2; tentatively, D is TRBD1 (6 bases). V was cut by 3 bases and J by 5 bases, with 16 bases left in between. The CDR3 covers 15 residues.